This section outlines one TCR beta chain sequence together with its context. This clone was recorded once. The antigen it binds to is not known. Base qualities are missing; no much larger clone stands one base away. This specimen comes from a study of radiation and T cells in renal cell carcinoma (dated by TCRdb to about 2020). In terms of the full investigation: The samples were drawn from a clinical trial, where primary renal cell carcinomas were treated with 15 Gy of stereotactic body radiation therapy and then removed by nephrectomy 4 weeks afterward. TCR beta sequencing covered 50 to 55 samples in total, comprising about 26 tumors and 27 peripheral blood samples. Across all 53 samples, 4,000,000 or so unique CDR3 nucleotide sequences encoding 2.5 million to 3 million unique CDR3 amino acid sequences were identified.

Read against the paper, the sample's time point label means: blood 2 weeks post-SBRT. The sample's treatment or condition label is to be understood as: 15 Gy SBRT to primary tumor, nephrectomy 4 weeks later. Serial peripheral blood from radiation-treated patients was sampled at baseline, 2 weeks and 4 weeks after SBRT to track tumor-enriched clonotypes. Every patient's renal cell carcinoma showed clear cell pathology. Genomic DNA for TCR sequencing was prepared using the QIAamp DNA Blood Mini Kit (Qiagen). The analyses included only samples that passed all quality control checks. General conclusions and limits of the study: Blood repertoire dynamics were not followed beyond 4 weeks after treatment. Top tumor clonotypes rose in blood from baseline to 2 weeks post-radiation, then contracted by 4 weeks, suggesting transient expansion of tumor-resident clones. Because no pretreatment tumor biopsies were available, whether clonotypes were present in the tumor at baseline could not be determined. The single-armed trial design could not address effects of radiation dose or scheduling on the TCR repertoire.

CDR1 and CDR2 (MNHNS, SASEGT) derive from the germline V gene. The CDR3 contains 15 residues, cysteine and phenylalanine counted. Only the CDR3 DNA stays, 45 bases, in frame from base 1. V loses 3 bases of germline sequence and J loses 8 bases, and the interval between the two ends is 19 bases. TCR beta libraries were generated from genomic DNA with the immunoSEQ kit, following the manufacturer's recommendations. To prepare the libraries, a first multiplex PCR with proprietary primers was run, followed by a second PCR that added unique barcodes, and a bead cleanup was done after each round. A positive control reaction and a negative control reaction, both provided in the kit, were run with every batch of samples. The final libraries were assessed on an Agilent 4200 TapeStation D1000 ScreenTape, pooled by volume, and quantified by qPCR. Sequencing ran on an Illumina NextSeq500 with a MidOutput 150-cycle cartridge, using 156 Read1 and 15 Index1 cycles with kit custom primers. The pooled library was loaded at 0.9 to 1 pM with a roughly 22% PhiX control spike-in. Turning to the authors' computational methods: Vendor-processed data were analyzed in R, and a clonotype was defined as all T cells sharing the same CDR3 nucleotide sequence. In the clone abundance analyses, frequencies were normalized to the 10,000 most abundant clones in each sample. Public T cell clones, which averaged fewer than five per sample, were excluded before analysis. A difference in abundance of at least 32-fold between compartments was used to define tumor-enriched and baseline blood-enriched clonotypes. A beta-binomial differential abundance model was used to identify clonotypes that expanded or contracted between blood time points. Similarity between tumor and blood repertoires was quantified using the Baroni-Urbani and Buser coefficient, and groups were compared with two-tailed Wilcoxon tests in R. As stored in TCRdb, this immuneACCESS dataset retains in-frame rearrangements with V and J assigned. A fraction of the clones does not appear; measured against another copy, unresolved V genes explain less than half of the discrepancy, and the remainder lacks a known reason. For V, J and clone size, that table is used; D and trimming come from the DNA. Within this sample are some 150,000 clones, with approximately 88% of them counted one time only. The top ten clones comprise over 10% of the sample.

This sample comprised blood, obtained from a patient whose treatment included radiotherapy and nephrectomy. The rearranged segments are TRBV6-1 and TRBJ1-2; the D gene is unclear. The sequence was collected from a woman aged 45-60 years with renal cell carcinoma. The DNA reads TGTGCCAGCAGTGACCCTTCTCTGGGGAATTGGGGCTACACCTTC. Translation gives CASSDPSLGNWGYTF.